This T cell receptor beta chain was found in a study of blood T cell repertoires in COVID-19. About the study: Whether acute or convalescent, the COVID-19 samples came from the United States, Italy and Spain. In each case, the material was cDNA or gDNA derived from T cells, B-cell-depleted T cells, or PBMCs.

The Seattle patients, enrolled during active infection, were followed longitudinally. As originally analysed: Amplification from reference gene primers served as the basis for estimated nucleated cell counts. The method was immunoSEQ multiplex PCR; TCRdb's version includes in-frame clones alone and lacks a portion of them. That table gives V, J and clone size, and the DNA gave D and trimming. Of a few hundred thousand clones in the sample, around 89% were seen once. Germline V CDR1 and CDR2: SNHLY, FYNNEI. V dropped 5 bases and J dropped 6; count of bases not matched to a gene: 6. The CDR3 spans 14 residues.

The receptor's source is a woman aged 30 to 39 with COVID-19, enrolled during active disease. The source material was peripheral blood. J is TRBJ2-3 and V is TRBV2; 9 bases align to TRBD2. CDR3 nucleotide sequence: TGTGCCAGCAGTACGCGGGGGGGCGTCGATACGCAGTATTTT. Translation gives CASSTRGGVDTQYF.